Listed below are T cell receptor beta chains from one sample, sequenced in a study of cytomegalovirus exposure and HLA in healthy donors. Only in-frame clones appear in the TCRdb table, and some are missing; sequencing was by immunoSEQ multiplex PCR. The table shows about 130,000 clones, with about 71% occurring only once. The sample taken for sequencing was PBMCs. All receptors derive from a woman between 50 and 59 years old in good health and CMV-seronegative. Both conserved end residues are part of each CDR3. The D gene is left open where the match is weak. Clone size is shown for a subset of rows, as once, few, many or a class of expanded clone.

D gene	J gene	V gene	clone size	CDR3 DNA	CDR3 protein
.	TRBJ2-7	TRBV27	.	TGTGCCAGCAGGGTGACAGGGACTTACGAGCAGTACTTC	CASRVTGTYEQYF
TRBD1	TRBJ1-2	TRBV7-2	.	TGTGCCAGCAGCTTAATACAGGGGGCAATAGGTGGCTACACCTTC	CASSLIQGAIGGYTF
.	TRBJ1-4	TRBV15	.	TGTGCCACCAGCAGAGGTCGAGGGAGGGCCGAAAAACTGTTTTTT	CATSRGRGRAEKLFF
TRBD2	TRBJ2-5	TRBV6-6	.	TGTGCCAGCGGGCGGGGGATGGTAGAGACCCAGTACTTC	CASGRGMVETQYF
.	TRBJ2-7	TRBV5-6	.	TGTGCCAGCAGCTTGGCCTGGTCAGGGGAGTCCTACGAGCAGTACTTC	CASSLAWSGESYEQYF
.	TRBJ2-1	TRBV4-1	.	TGCGCCAGCAGCCAGCCTAGATCAGGGATTGAGCAGTTCTTC	CASSQPRSGIEQFF
.	TRBJ2-7	TRBV15	few	TGTGCCACCAGCAGAGAGGGGGGAGCCAGGAACGAGCAGTACTTC	CATSREGGARNEQYF
.	TRBJ1-4	TRBV19	.	TGTGCCAGTAGTATTATTCCCGGCCAGGGCGGTGAAAAACTGTTTTTT	CASSIIPGQGGEKLFF
TRBD1	TRBJ2-7	TRBV19	.	TGTGCCAGTAGTAATGGGGACAGCTCCTACGAGCAGTACTTC	CASSNGDSSYEQYF
TRBD1	TRBJ1-1	TRBV19	.	TGTGCCAGTAGTATCAGCTCGACAGGGAGAACTGAAGCTTTCTTT	CASSISSTGRTEAFF
.	TRBJ1-1	TRBV6-1	.	TGTGCCAGCAGTTCCAACACTGGGCCCGGTGGAGCTTTCTTT	CASSSNTGPGGAFF
TRBD1	TRBJ1-5	TRBV25-1	.	TGTGCCAGCACACGAAGCCGGGACAGGGGAAAGCCCCAGCATTTT	CASTRSRDRGKPQHF
TRBD2	TRBJ2-1	TRBV29-1	.	TGCAGCGCGAAGACTAGCGGGAGATCTGAGCAGTTCTTC	CSAKTSGRSEQFF
.	TRBJ1-3	TRBV5-1	few	TGCGCCAGCAGCTTGGCGGGCAGGGTGGCTGGAAACACCATATATTTT	CASSLAGRVAGNTIYF
TRBD1	TRBJ2-4	TRBV7-9	.	TGTTCCAGCAGCACGGAGTGGGGACAGGGGAATAACATTCAGTACTTC	CSSSTEWGQGNNIQYF
TRBD2	TRBJ2-3	TRBV25-1	few	TGTGCCAGCAGTGACTCCCGAGCGGGACCAGATACGCAGTATTTT	CASSDSRAGPDTQYF
.	TRBJ2-3	TRBV7-6	once	TGTGCCAGCAGCCCAGAGACTTCCGTCGTCGGTCGAGATACGCAGTATTTT	CASSPETSVVGRDTQYF
.	TRBJ2-2	TRBV6-5	.	TGTGCCAGCAGTTACTCCACTGCGGGGAACACCGGGGAGCTGTTTTTT	CASSYSTAGNTGELFF
TRBD1	TRBJ2-1	TRBV28	.	TGTGCCAGCAGTTTCTTAGGGACAGACAATGAGCAGTTCTTC	CASSFLGTDNEQFF
.	TRBJ2-2	TRBV5-6	few	TGTGCCAGCAGCCCTCGAACTTGGTATAACACCGGGGAGCTGTTTTTT	CASSPRTWYNTGELFF
TRBD2	TRBJ2-3	TRBV28	.	TGTGCCAGCAGTTTTGTATTTGTGGACCTAGCGGTCACAGATACGCAGTATTTT	CASSFVFVDLAVTDTQYF
TRBD2	TRBJ2-1	TRBV7-2	once	TGTGCCAGCAGCAAAGGGAGCGGGAGAGGCGAGCAGTTCTTC	CASSKGSGRGEQFF
.	TRBJ2-7	TRBV4-2	.	TGTGCCAGCAGCGTGGACAGTACCTACGAGCAGTACTTC	CASSVDSTYEQYF
TRBD2	TRBJ2-1	TRBV18	.	TGTGCCAGCTCACCTGGGACTAGCGGAGCCTCCTACAATGAGCAGTTCTTC	CASSPGTSGASYNEQFF
TRBD2	TRBJ2-1	TRBV4-2	.	TGTGCCAGCAGCCTCGCCGGGACTAGCGGGAGATGGAATGAGCAGTTCTTC	CASSLAGTSGRWNEQFF
.	TRBJ1-3	TRBV9	.	TGTGCCAGCAGCTCCCCGGGGGAGAACACCATATATTTT	CASSSPGENTIYF
.	TRBJ1-1	TRBV21-1	.	TGTGCCAGCAGACCAGGGTCCCCTGAAGCTTTCTTT	CASRPGSPEAFF
TRBD2	TRBJ2-7	TRBV27	.	TGTGCCAGCAGTGGTACAGGGACTAGCGGACTTATTAGCTCCTACGAGCAGTACTTC	CASSGTGTSGLISSYEQYF
.	TRBJ2-5	TRBV5-6	.	TGTGCCAGCAGCCTCAGAGAGACCCAGTACTTC	CASSLRETQYF
TRBD1	TRBJ2-2	TRBV13	.	TGTGCCAGCACGATGGGACAGCGGACCGGGGAGCTGTTTTTT	CASTMGQRTGELFF
.	TRBJ2-5	TRBV11-2	.	TGTGCCAGCAGCATGAACAGGGTAGGCGAGACCCAGTACTTC	CASSMNRVGETQYF
.	TRBJ2-3	TRBV4-2	.	TGTGCCAGCAGCTCGTTAAAGGAGGCAGATACGCAGTATTTT	CASSSLKEADTQYF
.	TRBJ1-5	TRBV6-6	.	TGTGCCAGCAGCACTCCCCCTCAGCCCCAGCATTTT	CASSTPPQPQHF
.	TRBJ2-2	TRBV7-9	once	TGTGCCAGCAGCTTAGGACTCGCTTTCACCGGGGAGCTGTTTTTT	CASSLGLAFTGELFF
TRBD1	TRBJ1-5	TRBV30	.	TGTGCCTGGAGTGCCCAGGGGGCGGGTGCGCCCCAGCATTTT	CAWSAQGAGAPQHF
.	TRBJ2-7	TRBV29-1	.	TGCAGCGTGGGAGTCAACAGCAATAGCGAGCAGTACTTC	CSVGVNSNSEQYF
TRBD2	TRBJ2-2	TRBV30	.	TGTGCCTGGGTAGGGCCGGGACTAGAGGCCGGGGAGCTGTTTTTT	CAWVGPGLEAGELFF
.	TRBJ1-1	TRBV7-9	.	TGTTCCAGCAGCTTAGATCGGGGGGAAGGGACTGAAGCTTTCTTT	CSSSLDRGEGTEAFF
.	TRBJ2-2	TRBV7-9	.	TGTGCCAGCAGCTTAATCGGTAACGCGAACACCGGGGAGCTGTTTTTT	CASSLIGNANTGELFF
.	TRBJ2-1	TRBV6-5	.	TGTGCCAGCAGTGCCTTAATGGGGGCTGTGGATGAGCAGTTCTTC	CASSALMGAVDEQFF
.	TRBJ2-5	TRBV27	few	TGTGCCAGCAGTTTATCGTACGGAGTGCAAGAGACCCAGTACTTC	CASSLSYGVQETQYF
TRBD1	TRBJ2-7	TRBV27	.	TGTGCCAGTGCCCCTAGGACAGGGTCCTACGAGCAGTACTTC	CASAPRTGSYEQYF
.	TRBJ2-1	TRBV14	.	TGTGCCAGCAGCCAAGTTCAGGGAAAGAAGTTTGAGCAGTTCTTC	CASSQVQGKKFEQFF
TRBD1	TRBJ2-3	TRBV5-6	once	TGTGCCAGCAGCTATACAGGGGTCGGCACAGATACGCAGTATTTT	CASSYTGVGTDTQYF
TRBD2	TRBJ2-2	TRBV6-4	.	TGTGCCAGTAGCGGGACTCCGAACACCGGGGAGCTGTTTTTT	CASSGTPNTGELFF
TRBD2	TRBJ2-7	TRBV28	.	TGTGCCAGCAGTTTAAGCGGGATCTCCTACGAGCAGTACTTC	CASSLSGISYEQYF
.	TRBJ2-6	TRBV7-9	few	TGTGCCAGCAGCGCTCAAGACTCGTTCCGCGTCCTGACTTTC	CASSAQDSFRVLTF
TRBD2	TRBJ2-5	TRBV7-6	.	TGTGCCAGCAGCTTAGTGGCGGGAGGAGAGACCCAGTACTTC	CASSLVAGGETQYF
.	TRBJ2-5	TRBV29-1	.	TGCAGCGTTGCCAAAGAGACCCAGTACTTC	CSVAKETQYF
.	TRBJ1-4	TRBV13	.	TGTGCCAGCAGCCCCTCATACAGGGTTGGTAATGAAAAACTGTTTTTT	CASSPSYRVGNEKLFF
.	TRBJ1-1	TRBV6-1	.	TGTGCCAGCAGTGCAATACCCAGGCTTATGACTGAAGCTTTCTTT	CASSAIPRLMTEAFF
TRBD1	TRBJ1-5	TRBV19	.	TGTGCCAGTAGTGAGGGGACAGGGGGCTTGGGGCAGCCCCAGCATTTT	CASSEGTGGLGQPQHF
TRBD1	TRBJ1-5	TRBV2	few	TGTGCCAGCAGATCCACAGGGGATGTACAGCCCCAGCATTTT	CASRSTGDVQPQHF
.	TRBJ1-5	TRBV6-6	few	TGTGCCAGCAGTTACTCGATTGAGGGAGCTCAGCCCCAGCATTTT	CASSYSIEGAQPQHF
TRBD2	TRBJ2-2	TRBV4-2	once	TGTGCCAGCAGCCAGCGGGCGGGACTAGCGTGGACCGGGGAGCTGTTTTTT	CASSQRAGLAWTGELFF
.	TRBJ1-2	TRBV30	.	TGTGCCTGGAGTCGGAGTCTTAACTATGGCTACACCTTC	CAWSRSLNYGYTF